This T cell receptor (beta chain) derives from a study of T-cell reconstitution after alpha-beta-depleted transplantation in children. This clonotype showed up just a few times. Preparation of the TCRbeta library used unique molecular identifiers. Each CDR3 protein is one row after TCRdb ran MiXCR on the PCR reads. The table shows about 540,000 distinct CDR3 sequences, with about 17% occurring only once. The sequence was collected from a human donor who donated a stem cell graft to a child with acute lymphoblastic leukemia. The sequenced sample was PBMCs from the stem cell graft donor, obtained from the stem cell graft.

The CDR3 DNA is TGTGCCAGCAGCTTGGCTTTCGCGGGGGCGCGAGGTGAAGCTTTCTTT. Encoded protein: CASSLAFAGARGEAFF. The gene calls are TRBV5-4 and TRBJ1-1, with D possibly matching TRBD1 (6 bases). CDR1 is SGHNT and CDR2 is YYREEE in the germline V gene (reference sequence). This CDR3 region has 16 residues. V shed 0 bases and J shed 7 bases, with 19 bases lying between them.